The 32 T cell receptor beta chains presented below share a single source sample, sequenced in a study of cytomegalovirus exposure and HLA in healthy donors. Primers included in the PCR were 60 Vbeta and 13 Jbeta primers. Clones were sequenced by immunoSEQ multiplex PCR, and TCRdb holds only the in-frame ones, with some missing. Of around 210,000 clones in the sample, around 83% were seen once. Sequences were obtained from PBMCs. The receptors were sampled from a girl between 2 and 10 years old in good health and CMV-seronegative.

V usage is TRBV5-1 and J usage is TRBJ2-7, with 8 nucleotides matching TRBD1. The CDR3 is made up of 15 amino acids. With 4 bases clipped from V and 4 bases from J, the junction kept 10 bases outside the gene matches. Per germline, CDR1 SGHRS and CDR2 YFSETQ. CDR3 nucleotides: TGCGCCAGCAGCGTGGACAGGGTCGGACCATACGAGCAGTACTTC. Protein sequence: CASSVDRVGPYEQYF.

With regard to this clone: Other DNA sequences of this sample code for an identical CDR3. The chain carries TRBV7-9 and TRBJ1-2, with a tentative D call TRBD1 (5 bases). CDR3 size: 13 residues. CDR1 is SEHNR and CDR2 is FQNEAQ in the germline V gene (reference sequence). Trimming stripped 1 base from V and 4 bases from J, with 7 bases between. The CDR3 nucleotides are TGTGCCAGCAGCTTAGGACAGATCTATGGCTACACCTTC. Its protein is CASSLGQIYGYTF.

The rearrangement uses TRBV18 and TRBJ1-4; no firm D call. Germline V CDR1 and CDR2: KGHSH, LQKENI. The V end was cut by 4 bases, the J end by 5 bases, with 11 bases between. The CDR3 totals 14 residues. The CDR3 sequence is CASSLAGRNEKLFF. CDR3 nucleotides: TGTGCCAGCTCACTTGCGGGCAGAAATGAAAAACTGTTTTTT.

In this sample, this clone turned up a few times. The rearrangement links TRBV6-6 to TRBJ2-5, with 9 positions matching TRBD2. J lost 5 bases, V lost 5 bases, and 9 bases had no gene match. Germline V gives CDR1 MNHNY, CDR2 SVGAGI (reference sequence). The CDR3 totals 15 residues. CDR3 loop: CASSPRVAGVETQYF. The CDR3 DNA reads TGTGCCAGCAGTCCCCGGGTAGCGGGAGTTGAGACCCAGTACTTC.

CDR3 protein: CASGLTYLDSFSYNEQFF. The CDR3 nucleotides are TGTGCTAGTGGTTTGACATACCTGGACAGCTTTTCCTACAATGAGCAGTTCTTC. J is TRBJ2-1 and V is TRBV12-5, with a weak D call TRBD1 (6 bases). Germline CDR1 reads LGHNT; CDR2 reads FRNRAP. The CDR3 extends over 18 amino acids. V was pared by 2 bases and J by 1 base, with 18 bases between.

A note on this clone: The junction departs from germline at one end; a sequencing error may be responsible. This chain uses TRBV30 with TRBJ2-7; D possibly corresponds to TRBD2 (6 bases). The V gene's germline CDR1 is GTSNPN and CDR2 SVGIG (reference sequence). The CDR3 is made up of 12 amino acids. The CDR3, as DNA: TGTGCCTGGAGTGTAAATGCGGGACGTAGGAACTTC. Its translation is CAWSVNAGRRNF.

This clone was observed once. The rearrangement links TRBV7-9 to TRBJ1-2; 11 nucleotides line up with TRBD1. The J segment lost 8 bases and the V segment lost 4 bases, leaving 6 bases of the junction unmatched. The CDR3 has 14 residues. CDR1 SEHNR and CDR2 FQNEAQ come from the germline V gene (reference sequence). CDR3 nucleotide sequence: TGTGCCAGCAGCTCGAAGGACAGGGGGCTCGGCTACACCTTC. It encodes CASSSKDRGLGYTF.

The chain is built from TRBV5-4 and TRBJ2-2; 12 bases align to TRBD2. The V gene end was trimmed by 3 bases and the J gene end by 9 bases; junction bases not matched to a gene: 6. CDR1 and CDR2 from the germline V gene are SGHNT and YYREEE (reference sequence). CDR3 length: 15 amino acids. The DNA for the CDR3 is TGTGCCAGCAGCTGGGCTAGCGGGGGGGATCGGGAGCTGTTTTTT. It is translated as CASSWASGGDRELFF. Using reference TRBV5-4 and TRBJ2-2 for the parts outside the CDR3, the full variable domain is ETGVTQSPTHLIKTRGQQVTLRCSSQSGHNTVSWYQQALGQGPQFIFQYYREEENGRGNFPPRFSGLQFPNYSSELNVNALELDDSALYLCASSWASGGDRELFFGEGSRLTVL.

This CDR3 reads CASSSTENTEAFF. The CDR3 DNA is TGTGCCAGCAGCTCAACAGAGAACACTGAAGCTTTCTTT. This rearrangement joins TRBV7-6 to TRBJ1-1, with D unresolved. The CDR3 spans 13 residues. Germline CDR1 SGHVS, CDR2 FNYEAQ. V was shortened by 4 bases and J by 1 base, with 7 bases between the two germline ends.

The chain combines TRBV19 with TRBJ1-5; 8 bases line up with TRBD1. The CDR3 is 16 residues long. V lost 6 bases to trimming and J lost 5 bases; unmatched junction nucleotides: 12. The germline V gene encodes CDR1 LNHDA and CDR2 SQIVND (reference sequence). The CDR3 sequence is CASSPTLTGVDQPQHF. The CDR3 DNA follows: TGTGCCAGTAGCCCCACCTTGACAGGGGTGGATCAGCCCCAGCATTTT.

The J gene is TRBJ1-4, the V gene TRBV27, with 7 positions matching TRBD1. Unmatched junction bases numbered 8, after V lost 5 bases and J lost 5 bases. CDR3 size: 15 residues. CDR1 and CDR2 (germline): MNHEY, SMNVEV (reference sequence). The CDR3 nucleotides read TGTGCCAGCAGTGCCCGACAGGGTGTAAATGAAAAACTGTTTTTT. It codes for CASSARQGVNEKLFF.

V gene TRBV18 combines with J gene TRBJ1-1, with 8 nucleotides matching TRBD1. Germline V gene data show CDR1 as KGHSH and CDR2 as LQKENI. The length of the CDR3 is 14 residues. V lost 6 bases, J lost 3 bases, and 6 bases stayed unmatched. CDR3 in amino acids: CASSRQGTDTEAFF. The CDR3 region has the DNA TGTGCCAGCTCCCGACAGGGGACGGACACTGAAGCTTTCTTT.

The chain recombines TRBV7-9 with TRBJ1-4; TRBD1 might be the D (6 bases). Trimming took 1 base from V and 5 from J, leaving 11 bases between them. The germline V gene encodes CDR1 SEHNR and CDR2 FQNEAQ (reference sequence). CDR3 size: 15 residues. This CDR3 reads CASSLGWGTNEKLFF. CDR3 in DNA: TGTGCCAGCAGCTTAGGTTGGGGGACAAATGAAAAACTGTTTTTT.

This chain uses TRBV18 with TRBJ1-2; 7 bases map to TRBD1. CDR1 KGHSH and CDR2 LQKENI come from the germline V gene. CDR3 length: 15 residues. J lost 7 bases, V lost 0 bases, and 8 bases had no gene match. In nucleotides, the CDR3 is TGTGCCAGCTCACCACCAGGGGGCGCTTCCGGTGGCTACACCTTC. Protein sequence: CASSPPGGASGGYTF.

This clone was picked up one time. The chain employs TRBV21-1 and TRBJ1-4; the D call in the table, TRBD1, was not verified against the DNA. TRBV21-1 is a known pseudogene. The CDR3 totals 15 residues. CDR3 sequence (DNA): TGTGCCAGCAGCCCACGGACAGGGCTTAATGAAAAACTGTTTTTT. Translation gives CASSPRTGLNEKLFF.

V is TRBV7-2 and J is TRBJ2-5, with a weak D call TRBD1 (5 bases). There are 15 residues in the CDR3. Germline assignment: CDR1 SGHTA and CDR2 FQGNSA. V was shortened by 5 bases and J by 2 bases, with 15 bases between the two germline ends. The CDR3 sequence: CASSRMATVQETQYF. CDR3 sequence (DNA): TGTGCCAGCAGCCGCATGGCGACAGTACAAGAGACCCAGTACTTC.

The CDR3: CASSSLAGPTDTQYF. The CDR3 region has the DNA TGCGCCAGCAGCTCTCTAGCGGGACCCACAGATACGCAGTATTTT. This chain links TRBV5-1 with TRBJ2-3; 9 nucleotides line up with TRBD2. This CDR3 spans 15 amino acids. CDR1 is SGHRS, CDR2 YFSETQ, per germline. V dropped 3 bases and J dropped 2; count of bases not matched to a gene: 4.

J is TRBJ2-7 and V is TRBV14; 7 bases are shared with TRBD1. J was trimmed by 9 bases and V by 1 base; bases with no gene match: 6. Germline lookup yields CDR1 SGHDN and CDR2 FVKESK. This CDR3 is 13 amino acids long. The CDR3 sequence is CASSQGQGLRQYF. DNA of the CDR3: TGTGCCAGCAGCCAAGGACAGGGATTGAGGCAGTACTTC.

The chain links TRBV6-5 to TRBJ1-5; TRBD1 aligns across 10 bases. V lost 0 bases and J lost 4; bases outside the gene matches: 0. Germline V gives CDR1 MNHEY, CDR2 SVGAGI. The CDR3 runs to 15 residues. CDR3 DNA sequence: TGTGCCAGCAGTTACTCGGGACAGGGGAATCAGCCCCAGCATTTT. This gives the protein CASSYSGQGNQPQHF.

This chain links TRBV5-6 with TRBJ2-5; tentatively, D is TRBD1 (5 bases). Trimming removed 4 bases at V and 5 bases at J, with 15 bases between. Per germline, CDR1 SGHDT and CDR2 YYEEEE. The CDR3 length is 14 residues. The CDR3 is CASSPGRPGETQYF. CDR3 bases: TGTGCCAGCAGCCCCGGACGGCCAGGGGAGACCCAGTACTTC.

This chain links TRBV5-4 with TRBJ1-1; tentatively, D is TRBD1 (5 bases). Germline V gene lookup returns CDR1 SGHNT and CDR2 YYREEE (reference sequence). The V and J ends lost 4 bases and 6 bases respectively, with 13 bases between them. This CDR3 is built from 13 residues. The CDR3 reads CASSIPGGAEAFF. The CDR3 DNA reads TGTGCCAGCAGCATCCCGGGAGGGGCTGAAGCTTTCTTT. The full variable domain, with the rest looked up from reference TRBV5-4 and TRBJ1-1, is ETGVTQSPTHLIKTRGQQVTLRCSSQSGHNTVSWYQQALGQGPQFIFQYYREEENGRGNFPPRFSGLQFPNYSSELNVNALELDDSALYLCASSIPGGAEAFFGQGTRLTVV.

This chain uses TRBV11-3 with TRBJ2-3; D might be TRBD1 (6 bases). V lost 5 bases and J lost 6, with 9 bases in between. The CDR3 totals 12 residues. The germline V gene has CDR1 SGHNT and CDR2 YENEEA. CDR3 DNA sequence: TGTGCCAGCAGCATTACAGGGGATACGCAGTATTTT. Residues: CASSITGDTQYF.

The gene calls are TRBV7-6 and TRBJ2-2; 12 bases are shared with TRBD2. Unmatched junction bases numbered 6, after V lost 4 bases and J lost 3 bases. This CDR3 region has 17 residues. Germline V gives CDR1 SGHVS, CDR2 FNYEAQ. CDR3: CASSSMLAGGHTGELFF. DNA of the CDR3: TGTGCCAGCAGCTCCATGCTAGCGGGAGGGCACACCGGGGAGCTGTTTTTT.

About this clone itself: This sample also contains other DNA sequences that code for the same CDR3. The V call is TRBV6-1, the J call TRBJ1-1, with D tentatively TRBD1 (5 bases). The CDR3 is 13 amino acids. V dropped 8 bases and J dropped 2 bases, with 12 bases sitting between them. Germline V gives CDR1 MNHNS, CDR2 SASEGT. CDR3 sequence (DNA): TGTGCCAGCTCCGTTCAGGGTAACACTGAAGCTTTCTTT. Encoded protein: CASSVQGNTEAFF.

The chain uses TRBV29-1 and TRBJ2-2; 7 bases line up with TRBD1. This CDR3 has 16 residues. Germline V gene lookup returns CDR1 SQVTM and CDR2 ANQGSEA. With 4 bases clipped from V and 2 bases from J, the junction kept 10 bases outside the gene matches. The CDR3 loop is CSVGRSTGTNTGELFF. CDR3 DNA: TGCAGCGTTGGACGATCGACAGGGACAAACACCGGGGAGCTGTTTTTT.

J is TRBJ2-1 and V is TRBV9, with D unclear. Germline V gene sequence: CDR1 SGDLS, CDR2 YYNGEE. The CDR3 consists of 14 residues. V was pared by 0 bases and J by 9 bases, with 13 bases between. This CDR3 is CASSVALPTGEQFF. The CDR3 DNA reads TGTGCCAGCAGCGTAGCTTTGCCAACGGGTGAGCAGTTCTTC.

This chain uses TRBV2 with TRBJ2-1; 10 bases map to TRBD2. Germline assignment: CDR1 SNHLY and CDR2 FYNNEI. The CDR3 runs 17 residues. The V gene end was trimmed by 7 bases and the J gene end by 0 bases; junction bases not matched to a gene: 9. The CDR3 region is CASTTTSSGSSYNEQFF. DNA of the CDR3: TGTGCCAGCACCACGACCTCTAGCGGGAGCTCCTACAATGAGCAGTTCTTC.

The V gene is TRBV4-1, the J gene TRBJ2-1, with D unclear. The germline V gene has CDR1 MGHRA and CDR2 YSYEKL. This CDR3 region has 13 residues. V was trimmed by 0 bases and J by 6 bases, leaving 6 bases between them. This chain's CDR3 is CASSQETFNEQFF. In DNA form, the CDR3 reads TGCGCCAGCAGCCAAGAAACTTTCAATGAGCAGTTCTTC.

This chain uses TRBV11-2 with TRBJ2-7, with D perhaps matching TRBD2 (6 bases). V was pared by 5 bases and J by 9 bases, with 23 bases between. The germline gives CDR1 SGHAT, CDR2 FQNNGV. This CDR3 has 15 residues. CDR3 DNA sequence: TGTGCCAGCAGCATCGGGACCGGGGGTGGGCGAGCGCAGTACTTC. It translates to CASSIGTGGGRAQYF.

V and J are TRBV5-6 and TRBJ2-7; 9 nucleotides align to TRBD2. The CDR3 runs 15 residues. Germline V gene lookup returns CDR1 SGHDT and CDR2 YYEEEE. J gave up 5 bases and V 4 bases, and 10 bases lay outside the gene matches. Here the CDR3 reads CASSPRVAGEHEQYF. CDR3 DNA sequence: TGTGCCAGCAGCCCTCGGGTAGCGGGGGAACACGAGCAGTACTTC.

The table lists this clone with a count of one. V usage is TRBV7-2 and J usage is TRBJ2-7, with TRBD1 matching over 10 bases. The V gene's germline CDR1 is SGHTA and CDR2 FQGNSA. This CDR3 has 14 residues. Germline trimming cut 4 bases from V and 3 bases from J; bases unmatched to any gene: 3. CDR3 residues: CASSWTGGGYEQYF. The CDR3 coding sequence is TGTGCCAGCAGCTGGACAGGGGGAGGCTACGAGCAGTACTTC.

J is TRBJ2-1 and V is TRBV19, with D perhaps matching TRBD2 (5 bases). V was pared by 9 bases and J by 0 bases, with 15 bases between. From germline, CDR1 is LNHDA and CDR2 SQIVND (reference sequence). The CDR3 contains 15 residues. Here the CDR3 DNA reads TGTGCCAGCCGCTTCGCGGGTAGCTCCTACAATGAGCAGTTCTTC. Translated: CASRFAGSSYNEQFF.